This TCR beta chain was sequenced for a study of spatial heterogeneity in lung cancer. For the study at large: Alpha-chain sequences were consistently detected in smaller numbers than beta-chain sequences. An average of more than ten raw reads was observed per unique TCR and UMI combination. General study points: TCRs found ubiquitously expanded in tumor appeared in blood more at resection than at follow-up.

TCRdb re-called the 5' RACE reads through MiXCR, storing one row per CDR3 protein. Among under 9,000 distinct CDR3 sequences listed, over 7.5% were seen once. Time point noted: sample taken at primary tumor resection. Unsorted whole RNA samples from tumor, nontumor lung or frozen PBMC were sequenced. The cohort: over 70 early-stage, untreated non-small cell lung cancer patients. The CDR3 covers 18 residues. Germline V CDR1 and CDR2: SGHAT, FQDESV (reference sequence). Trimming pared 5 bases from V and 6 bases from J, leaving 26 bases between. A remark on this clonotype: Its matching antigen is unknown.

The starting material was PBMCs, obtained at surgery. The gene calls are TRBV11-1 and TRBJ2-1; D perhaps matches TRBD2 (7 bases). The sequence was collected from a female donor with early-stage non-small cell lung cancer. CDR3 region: CASSPVRGTNLVGNEQFF. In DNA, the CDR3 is TGTGCCAGCAGCCCGGTGAGGGGGACTAATCTCGTGGGCAATGAGCAGTTCTTC.